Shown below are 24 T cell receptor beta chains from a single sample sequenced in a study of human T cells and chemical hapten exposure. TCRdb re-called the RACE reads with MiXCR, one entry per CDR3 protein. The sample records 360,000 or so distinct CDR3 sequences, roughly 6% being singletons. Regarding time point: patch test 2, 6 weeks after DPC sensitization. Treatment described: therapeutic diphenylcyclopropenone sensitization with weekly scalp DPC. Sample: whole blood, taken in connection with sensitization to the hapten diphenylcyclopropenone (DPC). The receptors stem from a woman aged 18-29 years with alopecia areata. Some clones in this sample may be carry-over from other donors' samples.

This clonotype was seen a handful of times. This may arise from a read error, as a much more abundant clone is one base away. CDR3 DNA: TGCGCCAGCAGCCAAGATAAGGGAGAGACCCAGTACTTC. It encodes CASSQDKGETQYF. The rearrangement links TRBV4-1 to TRBJ2-5; D uncertain. The CDR3 runs 13 residues. Per germline, CDR1 MGHRA and CDR2 YSYEKL. V lost 0 bases and J 4 bases, leaving 6 bases between the germline ends.

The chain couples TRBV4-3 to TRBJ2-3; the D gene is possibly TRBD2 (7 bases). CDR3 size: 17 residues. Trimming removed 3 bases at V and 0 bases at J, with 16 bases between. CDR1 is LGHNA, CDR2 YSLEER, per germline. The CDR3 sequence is CASSQGGLAVSTDTQYF. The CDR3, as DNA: TGCGCCAGCAGCCAGGGGGGGCTAGCGGTTAGCACAGATACGCAGTATTTT.

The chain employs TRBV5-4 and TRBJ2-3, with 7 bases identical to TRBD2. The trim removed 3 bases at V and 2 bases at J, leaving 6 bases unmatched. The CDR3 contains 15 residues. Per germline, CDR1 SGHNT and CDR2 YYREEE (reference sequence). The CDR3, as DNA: TGTGCCAGCAGCTGGGGGGGTCCACCCACAGATACGCAGTATTTT. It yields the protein CASSWGGPPTDTQYF.

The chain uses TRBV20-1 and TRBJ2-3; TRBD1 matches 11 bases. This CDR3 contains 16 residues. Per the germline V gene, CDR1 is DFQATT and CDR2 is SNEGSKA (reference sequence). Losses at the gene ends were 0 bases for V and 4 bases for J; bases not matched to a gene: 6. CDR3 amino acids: CSARDLDRGRADTQYF. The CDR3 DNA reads TGCAGTGCTAGAGATTTGGACAGGGGGCGAGCAGATACGCAGTATTTT.

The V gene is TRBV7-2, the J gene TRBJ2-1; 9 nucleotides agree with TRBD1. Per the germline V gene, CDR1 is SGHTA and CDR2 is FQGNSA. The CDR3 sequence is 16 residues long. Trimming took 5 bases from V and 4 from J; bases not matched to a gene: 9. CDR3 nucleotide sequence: TGTGCCAGCAGCACAGGGGGGACAGGGAGGTACAATGAGCAGTTCTTC. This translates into CASSTGGTGRYNEQFF.

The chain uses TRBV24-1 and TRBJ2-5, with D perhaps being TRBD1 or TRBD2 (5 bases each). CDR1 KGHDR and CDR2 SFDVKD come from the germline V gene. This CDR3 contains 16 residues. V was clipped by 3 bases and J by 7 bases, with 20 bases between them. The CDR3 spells CATSDPTGTGRGTQYF. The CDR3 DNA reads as TGTGCCACCAGTGATCCTACCGGGACCGGACGGGGGACCCAGTACTTC.

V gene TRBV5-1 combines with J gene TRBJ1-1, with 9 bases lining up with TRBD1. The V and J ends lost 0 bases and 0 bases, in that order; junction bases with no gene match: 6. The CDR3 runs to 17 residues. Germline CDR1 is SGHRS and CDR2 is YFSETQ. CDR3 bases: TGCGCCAGCAGCTTGGGGGACAGGGCTCGGGTGAACACTGAAGCTTTCTTT. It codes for CASSLGDRARVNTEAFF.

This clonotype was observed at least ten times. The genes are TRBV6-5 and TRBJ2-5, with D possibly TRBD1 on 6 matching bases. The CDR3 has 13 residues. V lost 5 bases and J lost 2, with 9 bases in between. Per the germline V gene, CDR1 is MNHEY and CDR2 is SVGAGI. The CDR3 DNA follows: TGTGCCAGCAGTGGGACAACTCAAGAGACCCAGTACTTC. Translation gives CASSGTTQETQYF.

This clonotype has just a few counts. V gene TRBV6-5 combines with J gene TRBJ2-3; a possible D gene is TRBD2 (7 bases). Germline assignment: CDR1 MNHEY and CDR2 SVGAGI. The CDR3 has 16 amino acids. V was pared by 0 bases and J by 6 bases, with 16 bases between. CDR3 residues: CASSYSTGGPPDTQYF. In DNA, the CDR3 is TGTGCCAGCAGTTACTCGACCGGGGGGCCACCTGATACGCAGTATTTT.

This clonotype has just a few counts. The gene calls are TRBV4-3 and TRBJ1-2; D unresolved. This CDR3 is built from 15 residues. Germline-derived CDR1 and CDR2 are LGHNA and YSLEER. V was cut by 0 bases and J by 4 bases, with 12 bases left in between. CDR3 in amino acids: CASSQDDPSPYGYTF. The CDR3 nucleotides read TGCGCCAGCAGCCAAGATGACCCTTCACCCTATGGCTACACCTTC.

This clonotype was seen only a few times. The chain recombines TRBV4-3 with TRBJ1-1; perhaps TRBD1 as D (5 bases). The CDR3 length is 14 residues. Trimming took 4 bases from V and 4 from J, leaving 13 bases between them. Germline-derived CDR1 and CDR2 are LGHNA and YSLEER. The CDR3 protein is CASSRNTQGTEAFF. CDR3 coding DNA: TGCGCCAGCAGCCGAAACACTCAGGGCACTGAAGCTTTCTTT.

The CDR3 DNA follows: TGTGCCAGCAGTCAGGACTTTAACGTCGGGGAGCAGTTCTTC. Residues: CASSQDFNVGEQFF. The rearrangement uses TRBV7-9 and TRBJ2-1; TRBD2 might be the D (5 bases). The CDR3 runs to 14 residues. Germline assignment: CDR1 SEHNR and CDR2 FQNEAQ (reference sequence). V lost 6 bases, J lost 10 bases, and 19 bases lay in between.

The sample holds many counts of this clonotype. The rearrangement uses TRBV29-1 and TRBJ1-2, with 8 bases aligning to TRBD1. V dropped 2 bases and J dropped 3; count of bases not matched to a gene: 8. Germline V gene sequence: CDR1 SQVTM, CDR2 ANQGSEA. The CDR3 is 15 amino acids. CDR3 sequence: CSVERTGTGDYGYTF. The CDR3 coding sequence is TGCAGCGTTGAACGAACCGGGACAGGTGACTATGGCTACACCTTC.

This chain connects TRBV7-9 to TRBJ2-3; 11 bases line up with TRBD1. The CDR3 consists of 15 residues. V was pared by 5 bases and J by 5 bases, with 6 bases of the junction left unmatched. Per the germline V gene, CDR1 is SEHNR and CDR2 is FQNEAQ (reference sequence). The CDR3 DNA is TGTGCCAGCAGCCGGACAGGGGGCTGGAAAGATACGCAGTATTTT. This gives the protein CASSRTGGWKDTQYF.

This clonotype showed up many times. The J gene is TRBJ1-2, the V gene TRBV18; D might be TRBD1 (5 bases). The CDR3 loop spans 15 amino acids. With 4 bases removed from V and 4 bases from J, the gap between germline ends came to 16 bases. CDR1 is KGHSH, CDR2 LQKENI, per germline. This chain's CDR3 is CASSRETGGGYGYTF. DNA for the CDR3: TGTGCCAGCTCACGTGAAACAGGCGGAGGCTATGGCTACACCTTC.

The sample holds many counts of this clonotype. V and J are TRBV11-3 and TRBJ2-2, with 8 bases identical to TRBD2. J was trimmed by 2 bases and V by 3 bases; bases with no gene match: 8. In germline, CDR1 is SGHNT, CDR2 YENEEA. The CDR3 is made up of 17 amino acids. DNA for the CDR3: TGTGCCAGCAGCTTTAGTAGCGGGGATTTCAACACCGGGGAGCTGTTTTTT. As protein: CASSFSSGDFNTGELFF.

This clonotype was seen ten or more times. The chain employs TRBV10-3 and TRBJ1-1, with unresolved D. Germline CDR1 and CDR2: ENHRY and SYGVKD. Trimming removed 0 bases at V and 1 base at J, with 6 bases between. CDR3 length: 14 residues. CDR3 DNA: TGTGCCATCAGTGAGTCGAAGCCGAACACTGAAGCTTTCTTT. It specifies CAISESKPNTEAFF.

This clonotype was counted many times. CDR3 sequence: CASIQGRGHSNQPQHF. The DNA of the CDR3 is TGTGCCAGCATCCAAGGCAGGGGTCATAGCAATCAGCCCCAGCATTTT. The chain joins TRBV6-2 or TRBV6-3 to TRBJ1-5, with D possibly being TRBD1 (6 bases). The germline gives CDR1 MNHEY, CDR2 SVGEGT. CDR3 length equals 16 residues. Trimming took 7 bases from V and 0 from J, leaving 16 bases between them.

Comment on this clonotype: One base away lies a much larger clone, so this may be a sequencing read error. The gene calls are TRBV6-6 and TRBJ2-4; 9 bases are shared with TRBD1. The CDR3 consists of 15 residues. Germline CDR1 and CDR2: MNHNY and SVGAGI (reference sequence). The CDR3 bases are TGTGCCAGCAGTCGGACAGGGGCGATAGAAAACATTCGGTACTTC. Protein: CASSRTGAIENIRYF.

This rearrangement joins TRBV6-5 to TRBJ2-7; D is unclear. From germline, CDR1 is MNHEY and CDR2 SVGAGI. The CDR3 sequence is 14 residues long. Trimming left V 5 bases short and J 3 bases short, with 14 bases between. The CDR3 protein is CASSRGGKVYEQYF. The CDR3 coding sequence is TGTGCCAGCAGTCGAGGTGGCAAGGTCTACGAGCAGTACTTC.

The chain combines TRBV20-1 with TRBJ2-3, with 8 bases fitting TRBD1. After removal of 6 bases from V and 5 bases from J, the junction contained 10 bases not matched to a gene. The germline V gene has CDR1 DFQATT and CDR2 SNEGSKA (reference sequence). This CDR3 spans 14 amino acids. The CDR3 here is CSASSQTGVDTQYF. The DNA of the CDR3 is TGCAGTGCCTCGAGCCAGACAGGGGTAGATACGCAGTATTTT.

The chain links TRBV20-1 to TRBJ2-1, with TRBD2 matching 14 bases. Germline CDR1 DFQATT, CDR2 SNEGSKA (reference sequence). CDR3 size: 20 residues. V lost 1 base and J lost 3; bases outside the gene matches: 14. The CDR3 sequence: CSARGLGLAGAYRFYNEQFF. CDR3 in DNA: TGCAGTGCTAGAGGCTTGGGACTAGCGGGGGCCTATCGCTTCTACAATGAGCAGTTCTTC.

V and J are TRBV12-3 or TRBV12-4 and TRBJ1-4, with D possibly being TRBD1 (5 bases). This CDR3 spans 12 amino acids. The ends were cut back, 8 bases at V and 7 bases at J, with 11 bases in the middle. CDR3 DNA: TGTGCCAGCCTCAGGGACGGTGAAAAACTGTTTTTT. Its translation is CASLRDGEKLFF.

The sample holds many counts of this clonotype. The CDR3 region has the DNA TGTGCCAGCAGCCAAGAATGGACAGCCGAGAACACCGGGGAGCTGTTTTTT. Its translation: CASSQEWTAENTGELFF. V gene TRBV3-1 combines with J gene TRBJ2-2; a possible D gene is TRBD1 (6 bases). Germline V gene lookup returns CDR1 LGHDT and CDR2 YNNKEL (reference sequence). The CDR3 is 17 residues long. Between the trimmed V and J ends, which lost 0 bases and 1 base, there was a span of 12 bases.